Presented here are 7 T cell receptor beta chains from one specimen sequenced in a study of T cell responses to AZD1222 COVID-19 vaccine. The repertoire was sequenced with immunoSEQ multiplex PCR; TCRdb's copy has only in-frame clones and lacks some. The sample shows approximately 150,000 clones, roughly 89% of them seen only once. This specimen consisted of peripheral blood, obtained on day 0 of AZD1222 vaccination. The origin of the receptors is an adult in good health.

Here the CDR3 DNA reads TGCGCCAGCAGCTTGGATGGACAGGCGAACACTGAAGCTTTCTTT. This translates into CASSLDGQANTEAFF. The V and J genes are TRBV5-1 and TRBJ1-1, with TRBD1 identical over 7 bases. Trimming at V came to 0 bases and at J to 1 base, leaving 3 bases not matched to a gene. This CDR3 is 15 amino acids long. CDR1 and CDR2 (germline): SGHRS, YFSETQ.

This chain uses TRBV12-3 or TRBV12-4 with TRBJ1-2; 8 bases agree with TRBD1. Trimming removed 3 bases from V and 4 bases from J; junction bases left unmatched: 1. The CDR3 is 13 residues long. CDR3 in amino acids: CASSFGTGYGYTF. As DNA, the CDR3 is TGTGCCAGCAGTTTCGGGACAGGCTATGGCTACACCTTC.

V is TRBV4-3 and J is TRBJ2-1; unclear D gene. This CDR3 spans 15 amino acids. Per germline, CDR1 LGHNA and CDR2 YSLEER. Trimming took 6 bases from V and 0 from J, leaving 12 bases between them. In DNA form, the CDR3 reads TGCGCCAGCAGGTTAACTCCCAGCTCCTACAATGAGCAGTTCTTC. It encodes CASRLTPSSYNEQFF.

The chain links TRBV18 to TRBJ1-1, with no clear D. CDR3 length: 13 residues. V was pared by 6 bases and J by 6 bases, with 14 bases between. Per the germline V gene, CDR1 is KGHSH and CDR2 is LQKENI. This CDR3 is CASSTNGVAEAFF. The CDR3 DNA is TGTGCCAGCTCCACCAACGGGGTAGCTGAAGCTTTCTTT.

V is TRBV29-1 and J is TRBJ2-5, with D possibly TRBD1 on 6 matching bases. There are 11 residues in the CDR3. Trimming took off 4 bases at V and 3 bases at J, with 6 bases between the two ends. The germline CDR1 and CDR2 sequences are SQVTM and ANQGSEA. CDR3 nucleotide sequence: TGCAGCGTTGCAGGGGAAGAGACCCAGTACTTC. This sequence encodes CSVAGEETQYF.

The chain uses TRBV9 and TRBJ2-7; 14 nucleotides match TRBD2. Losses at the gene ends were 0 bases for V and 6 bases for J; bases not matched to a gene: 2. Germline-derived CDR1 and CDR2 are SGDLS and YYNGEE. CDR3 length equals 15 residues. CDR3 amino acids: CASSVGTSGRFEQYF. The CDR3, as DNA: TGTGCCAGCAGCGTAGGGACTAGCGGGAGGTTCGAGCAGTACTTC.

The chain employs TRBV28 and TRBJ2-3, with TRBD2 matching 10 bases. Losses at the gene ends were 0 bases for V and 4 bases for J; bases not matched to a gene: 7. From germline, CDR1 is MDHEN and CDR2 SYDVKM. The CDR3 consists of 17 residues. The CDR3 DNA reads TGTGCCAGCAGTTTATGGCCCGAGCGGGGGGGAGCAGATACGCAGTATTTT. Amino acids: CASSLWPERGGADTQYF. Full variable domain (outside the CDR3, taken from reference TRBV28 and TRBJ2-3): DVKVTQSSRYLVKRTGEKVFLECVQDMDHENMFWYRQDPGLGLRLIYFSYDVKMKEKGDIPEGYSVSREKKERFSLILESASTNQTSMYLCASSLWPERGGADTQYFGPGTRLTVL.